A single sample gave rise to the 21 T cell receptor beta chains below, sequenced in a study of cytomegalovirus exposure and HLA in healthy donors. With 60 Vbeta and 13 Jbeta primers, the PCR was carried out. Libraries were prepared by immunoSEQ multiplex PCR; TCRdb keeps only in-frame clonotypes and omits some of them. The sample holds 100,000 or so clones, approximately 72% seen once. The source material was PBMCs. The receptor set was obtained from a male donor in good health and CMV-seropositive.

The V call is TRBV10-3, the J call TRBJ1-4; 9 positions match TRBD1. Germline lookup yields CDR1 ENHRY and CDR2 SYGVKD. The CDR3 is 15 residues long. After removal of 3 bases from V and 6 bases from J, the junction contained 5 bases not matched to a gene. CDR3 in amino acids: CAISDTQGAHEKLFF. Written as DNA, the CDR3 is TGTGCCATCAGTGACACACAGGGGGCACATGAAAAACTGTTTTTT.

The rearrangement uses TRBV27 and TRBJ2-7, with 8 bases aligning to TRBD1. J lost 4 bases, V lost 1 base, and 3 bases had no gene match. Germline V gives CDR1 MNHEY, CDR2 SMNVEV (reference sequence). This CDR3 has 14 residues. This CDR3 reads CASSLLGTGYEQYF. CDR3 in DNA: TGTGCCAGCAGTTTATTAGGGACAGGATACGAGCAGTACTTC.

The table lists this clone with a few counts. This chain connects TRBV6-6 to TRBJ2-1; 7 positions agree with TRBD2. V dropped 7 bases and J dropped 7; count of bases not matched to a gene: 10. The germline CDR1 and CDR2 sequences are MNHNY and SVGAGI (reference sequence). The CDR3 length is 14 residues. The CDR3 spells CASIDFKGGNEQFF. Here the CDR3 DNA reads TGTGCCAGCATTGACTTCAAGGGAGGGAATGAGCAGTTCTTC.

This chain connects TRBV7-2 to TRBJ1-1, with D possibly being TRBD1 (6 bases). The CDR3 totals 14 residues. The germline V gene encodes CDR1 SGHTA and CDR2 FQGNSA. V dropped 6 bases and J dropped 1 base, with 12 bases sitting between them. CDR3: CASRPRGPNTEAFF. CDR3 nucleotides: TGTGCCAGCAGACCCAGGGGCCCGAACACTGAAGCTTTCTTT.

The V gene is TRBV2, the J gene TRBJ1-1; D call uncertain. This CDR3 comprises 13 residues. V was pared by 6 bases and J by 5 bases, with 13 bases between. Germline lookup yields CDR1 SNHLY and CDR2 FYNNEI. As DNA, the CDR3 is TGTGCCAGCAGCGGGGAAGGAGATACTGAAGCTTTCTTT. Translating it yields CASSGEGDTEAFF.

This clone was found a few times. The CDR3 region is CASKNRSCSYEQYF. The CDR3 DNA sequence: TGTGCCAGCAAGAACAGATCGTGCTCCTACGAGCAGTACTTC. V and J are TRBV7-3 and TRBJ2-7; D call uncertain. The germline gives CDR1 SGHTA, CDR2 FQGTGA. The CDR3 has 14 residues. V dropped 7 bases and J dropped 0 bases, with 13 bases sitting between them.

This chain uses TRBV15 with TRBJ2-3; possible D gene TRBD1, 6 bases. The germline V and J ends were trimmed by 4 bases and 3 bases, with 11 bases remaining between them. The CDR3 consists of 14 residues. Germline CDR1 is LNHNV and CDR2 is YYDKDF (reference sequence). The CDR3 loop is CATSTAGQTDTQYF. The CDR3 DNA reads as TGTGCCACCAGCACTGCAGGACAGACAGATACGCAGTATTTT.

V usage is TRBV7-2 and J usage is TRBJ2-4; a possible D gene is TRBD2 (7 bases). V gave up 3 bases and J gave up 6 bases, with 15 bases separating them. This CDR3 region has 15 residues. Germline V CDR1 and CDR2: SGHTA, FQGNSA. CDR3 loop: CASSFEGGPGNIQYF. In DNA form, the CDR3 reads TGTGCCAGCAGCTTCGAGGGGGGGCCAGGAAACATTCAGTACTTC.

V usage is TRBV4-2 and J usage is TRBJ2-2; 7 nucleotides match TRBD1. The CDR3 length is 16 residues. V was clipped by 0 bases and J by 7 bases; unmatched bases: 8. The germline V gene has CDR1 LGHNA and CDR2 YNFKEQ. The CDR3 sequence: CASSQEYYRGYGELFF. As DNA, the CDR3 is TGTGCCAGCAGCCAAGAGTACTACAGGGGATACGGGGAGCTGTTTTTT.

The gene calls are TRBV6-1 and TRBJ2-6; TRBD1 might be the D (6 bases). V was clipped by 3 bases and J by 4 bases, with 13 bases between them. Germline V gene sequence: CDR1 MNHNS, CDR2 SASEGT. The CDR3 runs to 16 residues. CDR3: CASSDQGMTGANVLTF. The CDR3 DNA follows: TGTGCCAGCAGTGATCAGGGGATGACAGGGGCCAACGTCCTGACTTTC.

This clone was observed a handful of times. This chain connects TRBV9 to TRBJ2-3; a weak D match, TRBD2 (6 bases). The V gene lost 0 bases and the J gene lost 4 bases, with 15 bases spanning the gap. Germline V gives CDR1 SGDLS, CDR2 YYNGEE. This CDR3 region has 16 residues. CDR3: CASSVGTSPTADTQYF. The CDR3 DNA reads as TGTGCCAGCAGCGTAGGAACTAGCCCAACGGCAGATACGCAGTATTTT.

This rearrangement joins TRBV7-9 to TRBJ1-4; no firm D call. CDR1 is SEHNR and CDR2 is FQNEAQ in the germline V gene (reference sequence). The CDR3 consists of 13 residues. Trimming pared 5 bases from V and 12 bases from J, leaving 16 bases between. Written as DNA, the CDR3 is TGTGCCAGCAGCGAAGACTCGGAGGCGCAACTGTTTTTT. Translated, it gives CASSEDSEAQLFF.

The rearrangement links TRBV2 to TRBJ1-2; D unclear. From germline, CDR1 is SNHLY and CDR2 FYNNEI. The CDR3 is 16 residues long. The V end lost 2 bases, the J end lost 0 bases, and 13 bases lay between the germline ends. As DNA, the CDR3 is TGTGCCAGCAGTGAACCTACTTCGGGTGCTAACTATGGCTACACCTTC. Translation gives CASSEPTSGANYGYTF.

The chain couples TRBV21-1 to TRBJ2-7; the table's D call of TRBD1 was not tested on the DNA. TRBV21-1 is listed as a pseudogene. The CDR3 totals 14 residues. This chain's CDR3 is CASTHRDCCHEQYF. CDR3 sequence (DNA): TGTGCCAGCACCCACAGGGATTGTTGTCACGAGCAGTACTTC.

The V and J genes are TRBV30 and TRBJ1-5; D gene unclear. The V gene lost 4 bases and the J gene lost 0 bases, with 7 bases spanning the gap. Germline values: CDR1 GTSNPN, CDR2 SVGIG (reference sequence). This CDR3 is built from 13 residues. CDR3 sequence: CAWNKYSNQPQHF. The CDR3 bases are TGTGCCTGGAATAAATATAGCAATCAGCCCCAGCATTTT.

The chain joins TRBV2 to TRBJ1-1; the D is unclear. The CDR3 is 16 amino acids. V lost 4 bases, J lost 1 base, and 16 bases lay in between. Germline V gives CDR1 SNHLY, CDR2 FYNNEI. The DNA of the CDR3 is TGTGCCAGCAGTGCGGGAGCCTACGGGAAGAACACTGAAGCTTTCTTT. Encoded protein: CASSAGAYGKNTEAFF.

The chain uses TRBV6-5 and TRBJ1-6; tentative D call: TRBD1 (5 bases). Trimming removed 4 bases at V and 5 bases at J, with 15 bases between. Per germline, CDR1 MNHEY and CDR2 SVGAGI. The CDR3 is made up of 16 amino acids. The CDR3 nucleotides read TGTGCCAGCAGTTTAAGGCACGGGGGGAATAATTCACCCCTCCACTTT. Its protein is CASSLRHGGNNSPLHF.

This clone was detected once. V gene TRBV7-2 combines with J gene TRBJ2-6, with a possible D match to TRBD1 (6 bases). The V end lost 5 bases, the J end lost 9 bases, and 17 bases lay between the germline ends. The germline gives CDR1 SGHTA, CDR2 FQGNSA. The CDR3 is 15 amino acids. CDR3 protein: CASSPRPGDVNVLTF. CDR3 DNA sequence: TGTGCCAGCAGCCCTAGGCCAGGGGATGTCAACGTCCTGACTTTC.

The chain links TRBV19 to TRBJ1-5; 9 positions match TRBD1. The CDR3 totals 14 residues. Looked up from germline, CDR1 is LNHDA and CDR2 is SQIVND (reference sequence). V dropped 3 bases and J dropped 7; count of bases not matched to a gene: 4. The CDR3 nucleotides read TGTGCCAGTAGTATTGGGACAGGGAGACAGCCCCAGCATTTT. This encodes CASSIGTGRQPQHF. The full variable domain, with the rest looked up from reference TRBV19 and TRBJ1-5, is DGGITQSPKYLFRKEGQNVTLSCEQNLNHDAMYWYRQDPGQGLRLIYYSQIVNDFQKGDIAEGYSVSREKKESFPLTVTSAQKNPTAFYLCASSIGTGRQPQHFGDGTRLSIL.

The rearrangement uses TRBV9 and TRBJ1-1, with 9 bases that match TRBD1. Germline V gives CDR1 SGDLS, CDR2 YYNGEE. V lost 4 bases to trimming and J lost 1 base; unmatched junction nucleotides: 2. The CDR3 has 14 amino acids. The CDR3 DNA reads as TGTGCCAGCAGCACGACAGGGGGGAACACTGAAGCTTTCTTT. This codes for CASSTTGGNTEAFF.

This chain connects TRBV6-1 to TRBJ2-7, with TRBD2 as a possible D gene (6 bases). CDR1 and CDR2 (germline): MNHNS, SASEGT. The CDR3 is made up of 13 amino acids. The V end lost 6 bases, the J end lost 5 bases, and 14 bases lay between the germline ends. CDR3 sequence: CASSPGRGNEQYF. The CDR3 DNA is TGTGCCAGCAGCCCAGGTCGGGGGAACGAGCAGTACTTC.